The clone carrying this TCR beta chain was counted between two and nine times. V gave up 3 bases and J gave up 1 base, with 9 bases separating them. The CDR3 is 14 amino acids. Looked up from germline, CDR1 is KGHSH and CDR2 is LQKENI. The sample originates from a study of blood T cell repertoires in COVID-19. Study overall: Sites in the United States, Italy and Spain provided acute and convalescent COVID-19 samples. From T cells, B-cell-depleted T cells, or PBMCs came the material, which was cDNA or gDNA.

As originally analysed: Reference gene primer amplification gave nucleated cell count estimates. The assay was immunoSEQ multiplex PCR, and TCRdb's table has in-frame clones only and misses some. V, J and clone size are taken as reported in that table, and D and trimming were inferred from the DNA itself. In the table there are roughly 120,000 clones, around 83% of which are singletons. The clonotype originates from a woman of 80 years or more with active or convalescent COVID-19. Specimen: peripheral blood. The J gene is TRBJ1-1, the V gene TRBV18; the D gene is possibly TRBD1 (5 bases). CDR3 region: CASSPGTQNTEAFF. In nucleotides, the CDR3 is TGTGCCAGCTCACCTGGGACTCAGAACACTGAAGCTTTCTTT.